One sample yielded the 30 T cell receptor beta chains listed below, sequenced in a study of blood T cell repertoires in COVID-19. Profiling relied on immunoSEQ multiplex PCR, and the TCRdb table lists in-frame clones only, not all of them. The data contain about 490,000 clones, 80% to 90% of them singletons. Sequencing used peripheral blood. Receptors originate from a human donor in a cohort sampled during active COVID-19.

The chain carries TRBV6-6 and TRBJ1-6, with D perhaps matching TRBD1 (5 bases). The CDR3 runs to 12 residues. Germline V gene sequence: CDR1 MNHNY, CDR2 SVGAGI (reference sequence). V lost 8 bases, J lost 8 bases, and 10 bases lay in between. The CDR3 bases are TGTGCCAGCCGTCCGGGGGATTCACCCCTCCACTTT. Encoded protein: CASRPGDSPLHF.

The chain is built from TRBV7-2 and TRBJ1-2; TRBD1 matches 7 bases. The trim removed 5 bases at V and 5 bases at J, leaving 8 bases unmatched. The CDR3 loop spans 14 amino acids. Looked up from germline, CDR1 is SGHTA and CDR2 is FQGNSA. The CDR3 DNA reads TGTGCCAGCAGCACCGACAGGGTTCTTTATGGCTACACCTTC. This sequence encodes CASSTDRVLYGYTF. The complete variable domain, with remaining parts taken from reference TRBV7-2 and TRBJ1-2, reads GAGVSQSPSNKVTEKGKDVELRCDPISGHTALYWYRQSLGQGLEFLIYFQGNSAPDKSGLPSDRFSAERTGGSVSTLTIQRTQQEDSAVYLCASSTDRVLYGYTFGSGTRLTVV.

The J gene is TRBJ2-5, the V gene TRBV30; TRBD2 might be the D (5 bases). Germline CDR1 reads GTSNPN; CDR2 reads SVGIG (reference sequence). The V end was cut by 3 bases, the J end by 5 bases, with 13 bases between. The CDR3 consists of 13 residues. The CDR3 DNA reads TGTGCCTGGAGCCCCGGACTGGGGGAGACCCAGTACTTC. It is translated as CAWSPGLGETQYF.

With respect to this clone: The sample carries other DNA sequences with the same CDR3. The rearrangement links TRBV28 to TRBJ1-6; D is possibly TRBD1 (6 bases). V was clipped by 6 bases and J by 9 bases, with 15 bases between them. There are 14 residues in the CDR3. CDR1 is MDHEN, CDR2 SYDVKM, per germline. In DNA form, the CDR3 reads TGTGCCAGCAGGTCTGGACAGCCGCTTTCACCCCTCCACTTT. Residues: CASRSGQPLSPLHF.

The CDR3 spells CASSPPGLAGRYEQYF. The DNA for the CDR3 is TGTGCCAGCAGCCCACCGGGACTAGCGGGAAGGTATGAGCAGTATTTT. This chain links TRBV14 with TRBJ2-3; 13 nucleotides agree with TRBD2. With 4 bases clipped from V and 11 bases from J, the junction kept 12 bases outside the gene matches. This CDR3 is built from 16 residues. Germline V gene sequence: CDR1 SGHDN, CDR2 FVKESK.

This clone was seen a single time. The V and J genes are TRBV25-1 and TRBJ2-2; possible D gene TRBD1, 6 bases. The CDR3 covers 16 residues. From germline, CDR1 is MGHDK and CDR2 SYGVNS. V lost 4 bases to trimming and J lost 3 bases, with 15 bases between them. The CDR3 DNA sequence: TGTGCCAGCAGTGGCTTGGCAGGGGCATACACCGGGGAGCTGTTTTTT. Protein product: CASSGLAGAYTGELFF.

The rearrangement uses TRBV5-4 and TRBJ1-6; 8 bases are a match to TRBD1. V lost 0 bases and J lost 7; bases outside the gene matches: 9. The CDR3 is 17 amino acids. Germline assignment: CDR1 SGHNT and CDR2 YYREEE (reference sequence). CDR3 amino acids: CASSLDGTGLLNSPLHF. For the CDR3, the DNA is TGTGCCAGCAGCTTGGATGGGACAGGTCTTCTAAATTCACCCCTCCACTTT.

For the CDR3, the DNA is TGTGCCAGCGGGAGGGCCGGCGGAGATACGCAGTATTTT. It encodes CASGRAGGDTQYF. The chain employs TRBV7-9 and TRBJ2-3; 7 bases agree with TRBD2. The V gene end was trimmed by 8 bases and the J gene end by 5 bases; junction bases not matched to a gene: 7. CDR1 SEHNR and CDR2 FQNEAQ come from the germline V gene (reference sequence). This CDR3 comprises 13 residues.

The chain employs TRBV5-1 and TRBJ1-3, with 8 bases fitting TRBD1. The CDR3 is 15 residues long. From germline, CDR1 is SGHRS and CDR2 YFSETQ. V dropped 4 bases and J dropped 2; count of bases not matched to a gene: 5. The CDR3 loop is CASSQSTGAGNTIYF. The CDR3 DNA sequence: TGCGCCAGCAGCCAGTCGACAGGGGCTGGAAACACCATATATTTT.

This chain's CDR3 is CAWSVRYRAPYEQYF. In nucleotides, the CDR3 is TGTGCCTGGAGTGTACGATACAGGGCCCCCTACGAGCAGTACTTC. The V and J genes are TRBV30 and TRBJ2-7; D perhaps matches TRBD1 (6 bases). The CDR3 covers 15 residues. Trimming stripped 0 bases from V and 2 bases from J, with 14 bases between. Germline V gives CDR1 GTSNPN, CDR2 SVGIG (reference sequence).

The rearrangement uses TRBV10-2 and TRBJ2-6; 10 bases agree with TRBD2. The germline V gene has CDR1 WSHSY and CDR2 SAAADI. This CDR3 is built from 21 residues. After removal of 2 bases from V and 1 base from J, the junction contained 14 bases not matched to a gene. The CDR3, as DNA: TGCGCCAGCAGTGAGCCCAGTGTAGCTAGCGGGAGAGGGTCTGGGGCCAACGTCCTGACTTTC. Protein: CASSEPSVASGRGSGANVLTF.

This clone was recorded only once. The chain couples TRBV24-1 to TRBJ2-3; D perhaps matches TRBD2 (6 bases). The germline V and J ends were trimmed by 5 bases and 6 bases, with 17 bases remaining between them. The germline V gene has CDR1 KGHDR and CDR2 SFDVKD. The CDR3 spans 15 residues. This CDR3 reads CATSAPAGSGDTQYF. The DNA for the CDR3 is TGTGCCACCAGTGCCCCAGCCGGGAGCGGGGATACGCAGTATTTT.

The chain joins TRBV3-1 (or the pseudogene TRBV3-2) to TRBJ2-2; a possible D gene is TRBD2 (6 bases). The CDR3 has 15 amino acids. Germline assignment: CDR1 LGHDT and CDR2 YNNKEL (reference sequence). V lost 3 bases to trimming and J lost 1 base, with 9 bases between them. The CDR3, as DNA: TGTGCCAGCAGCCAGGGTAGCGGGAACACCGGGGAGCTGTTTTTT. Translating it yields CASSQGSGNTGELFF.

The CDR3, as DNA: TGTGCCAGCAGCCTGGGACTAGCGGGAGTTAAGCAGTTCTTC. It specifies CASSLGLAGVKQFF. The chain joins TRBV6-1 to TRBJ2-1; 14 nucleotides agree with TRBD2. Germline V gene lookup returns CDR1 MNHNS and CDR2 SASEGT. V lost 6 bases and J lost 11; bases outside the gene matches: 6. This CDR3 contains 14 residues.

In DNA, the CDR3 is TGTGCCAGCAGCCGACCTGACAGGGGGGAGGATGGCTACACCTTC. Amino acids: CASSRPDRGEDGYTF. This chain connects TRBV7-9 to TRBJ1-2; 9 bases match TRBD1. CDR3 length: 15 residues. CDR1 and CDR2 (germline): SEHNR, FQNEAQ (reference sequence). The ends lost 5 bases at V and 6 bases at J; junction bases unmatched: 10.

This sequence joins TRBV28 and TRBJ2-7, with D perhaps matching TRBD1 (6 bases). The CDR3 length is 15 residues. V was shortened by 6 bases and J by 2 bases, with 17 bases between the two germline ends. Germline CDR1 MDHEN, CDR2 SYDVKM. The CDR3 loop reads CASRSGQPTPYEQYF. The CDR3 bases are TGTGCCAGCAGGTCGGGACAACCCACCCCCTACGAGCAGTACTTC.

The chain employs TRBV19 and TRBJ1-2; 8 nucleotides line up with TRBD1. Per the germline V gene, CDR1 is LNHDA and CDR2 is SQIVND (reference sequence). The V gene end was trimmed by 5 bases and the J gene end by 1 base; junction bases not matched to a gene: 12. CDR3 size: 17 residues. The CDR3 bases are TGTGCCAGTAGTGGTTCCGGGACAGGTACTCGTAACTATGGCTACACCTTC. Its translation: CASSGSGTGTRNYGYTF.

The V gene is TRBV5-1, the J gene TRBJ2-1; 11 bases fit TRBD2. The CDR3 runs to 14 residues. Germline loops: CDR1 SGHRS, CDR2 YFSETQ. With V trimmed by 9 bases and J by 4 bases, 6 bases remained unmatched. In nucleotides, the CDR3 is TGCGCCACCACTAGCGGGAGTTCGTACAATGAGCAGTTCTTC. Protein product: CATTSGSSYNEQFF.

This chain connects TRBV19 to TRBJ1-3; TRBD1 matches 7 bases. Unmatched junction bases numbered 12, after V lost 3 bases and J lost 4 bases. From germline, CDR1 is LNHDA and CDR2 SQIVND (reference sequence). The CDR3 runs 17 residues. The CDR3 DNA is TGTGCCAGTAGTATCTCCTCGACAGGGTCGGCCGGAAACACCATATATTTT. It yields the protein CASSISSTGSAGNTIYF.

The genes are TRBV6-6 and TRBJ1-5; 7 bases fit TRBD1. There are 14 residues in the CDR3. V lost 2 bases to trimming and J lost 7 bases; unmatched junction nucleotides: 5. Germline V gene lookup returns CDR1 MNHNY and CDR2 SVGAGI (reference sequence). The CDR3 DNA is TGTGCCAGCAGTTACCGACAGGGTGGCCAGCCCCAGCATTTT. This translates into CASSYRQGGQPQHF.

The V and J genes are TRBV6-5 and TRBJ2-7; the match to TRBD2 covers 8 bases. CDR1 is MNHEY and CDR2 is SVGAGI in the germline V gene. V dropped 7 bases and J dropped 6; count of bases not matched to a gene: 14. CDR3 length: 15 amino acids. The CDR3, as DNA: TGTGCCAGCATCTCCCCTGGAGCGGGAGATCGCGAGCAGTACTTC. Amino acid sequence: CASISPGAGDREQYF.

The chain recombines TRBV25-1 with TRBJ2-7, with 7 bases identical to TRBD2. This CDR3 is 15 amino acids long. Germline CDR1 MGHDK, CDR2 SYGVNS. V dropped 2 bases and J dropped 1; count of bases not matched to a gene: 5. The CDR3 sequence is CASSEGGSASYEQYF. DNA for the CDR3: TGTGCCAGCAGTGAAGGCGGGAGTGCTTCCTACGAGCAGTACTTC.

The chain links TRBV24-1 to TRBJ1-2; D is ambiguous. V shed 1 base and J shed 6 bases, with 5 bases lying between them. This CDR3 has 12 amino acids. Germline CDR1 KGHDR, CDR2 SFDVKD. CDR3 sequence: CATSDFINGYTF. CDR3 in DNA: TGTGCCACCAGTGATTTTATTAATGGCTACACCTTC.

The V and J genes are TRBV14 and TRBJ1-1, with unresolved D. CDR1 and CDR2 (germline): SGHDN, FVKESK. The CDR3 spans 16 residues. Trimming removed 2 bases at V and 1 base at J, with 14 bases between. In nucleotides, the CDR3 is TGTGCCAGCAGCCAACCCCCCAGGTTTGGGAACACTGAAGCTTTCTTT. It is translated as CASSQPPRFGNTEAFF.

As concerns this clone: A junction boundary mismatches the germline segment, possibly from a read error. This chain links TRBV6-6 with TRBJ2-3; possible D gene TRBD2, 7 bases. This CDR3 is built from 13 residues. The germline V gene has CDR1 MNHNY and CDR2 SVGAGI (reference sequence). The CDR3 DNA sequence: TGTGCCAGCAGTTACGAGGGGGGGCGCGAATCCGATTTT. Protein product: CASSYEGGRESDF.

The chain has TRBV6-6 and TRBJ1-1, with 8 bases matching TRBD1. After removal of 2 bases from V and 3 bases from J, the junction contained 2 bases not matched to a gene. Germline V gives CDR1 MNHNY, CDR2 SVGAGI (reference sequence). This CDR3 has 14 residues. The CDR3 protein is CASSYGQGYTEAFF. Written as DNA, the CDR3 is TGTGCCAGCAGTTACGGACAGGGTTACACTGAAGCTTTCTTT.

Note on this clone: Other DNA sequences in this specimen translate into the identical CDR3. The CDR3 protein is CAWSGLAGNTGELFF. The CDR3 coding sequence is TGTGCCTGGAGTGGGCTGGCAGGGAACACCGGGGAGCTGTTTTTT. This chain uses TRBV30 with TRBJ2-2; D remains ambiguous. The germline V gene has CDR1 GTSNPN and CDR2 SVGIG (reference sequence). V was pared by 1 base and J by 1 base, with 10 bases between. The CDR3 length is 15 residues.

The rearrangement links TRBV7-9 to TRBJ2-5; TRBD2 matches at 11 bases. This CDR3 comprises 16 residues. Trimming took 6 bases from V and 0 from J; bases not matched to a gene: 6. The germline gives CDR1 SEHNR, CDR2 FQNEAQ (reference sequence). The CDR3: CASSWGLAEYQETQYF. DNA of the CDR3: TGTGCCAGCAGTTGGGGACTAGCGGAGTACCAAGAGACCCAGTACTTC.

The V call is TRBV18, the J call TRBJ1-5; 7 bases map to TRBD1. Germline values: CDR1 KGHSH, CDR2 LQKENI. J was trimmed by 2 bases and V by 2 bases; bases with no gene match: 6. This CDR3 has 16 residues. This chain's CDR3 is CASSPGEGAGNQPQHF. For the CDR3, the DNA is TGTGCCAGCTCACCAGGCGAGGGGGCCGGCAATCAGCCCCAGCATTTT.

The chain employs TRBV3-1 (or the pseudogene TRBV3-2) and TRBJ1-1; D may be TRBD1 (6 bases). V was trimmed by 2 bases and J by 2 bases, leaving 12 bases between them. The CDR3 has 15 amino acids. CDR1 is LGHDT and CDR2 is YNNKEL in the germline V gene (reference sequence). This chain's CDR3 is CASSQLWTANTEAFF. As DNA, the CDR3 is TGTGCCAGCAGCCAACTATGGACAGCTAACACTGAAGCTTTCTTT.